Sequencing of this T cell receptor (beta chain) was carried out in a study of identical twins. The study's findings and limits: Conclusions were drawn cross-sectionally by statistical analysis, without following the same donors. Cord blood beta clonotypes present at high abundance carried fewer insertions; no such pattern appeared in memory repertoires. Twins showed weaker excess sharing in their beta out-of-frame sequences.

Template switching supplied a universal primer site; unique molecular identifiers were carried on the cDNA. Each CDR3 protein is one row after TCRdb ran MiXCR on the 5' RACE reads. The repertoire holds about 690,000 distinct CDR3 sequences, with 6.1% as singletons. This clonotype has a handful of counts. Its antigen is currently unknown. Germline values: CDR1 SNHLY, CDR2 FYNNEI. V lost 6 bases and J 5 bases, leaving 14 bases between the germline ends. CDR3 length: 13 residues. The chain uses TRBV2 and TRBJ2-7; TRBD2 is a possible D gene (6 bases). The source is a man aged 18-30 years in good health. Sequenced sample: naive T cells sorted from blood. The CDR3 sequence is CASSPTTRHEQYV. CDR3 nucleotide sequence: TGTGCCAGCAGCCCTACGACTAGGCACGAGCAGTACGTC.